This TCR beta chain derives from a study of OX40 agonist ivuxolimab in advanced cancers. Background for the entire study: Ivuxolimab was an agonistic, fully human IgG2 monoclonal antibody directed against OX40 (CD134), a costimulatory receptor. Patients were allowed to have had prior anti-PD-1, anti-PD-L1 or anti-CTLA-4 therapy, and approximately 37% of the dose-escalation patients had been treated with checkpoint inhibitors. The point of sequencing TCRbeta in the periphery was to test whether ivuxolimab changed TCR sequence diversity and drove clonal T-cell expansion. The paper reports the monotherapy dose-escalation portion (N ≈ 52 patients) of the phase I ivuxolimab trial. Three dose-escalation patients achieved partial responses, one with hepatocellular carcinoma and two with cutaneous melanoma. Intravenous ivuxolimab was administered to patients every 2 weeks at six dose levels: 0.01, 0.1, 0.3, 1.5, 3 and 10 mg/kg. Of the roughly 54 dose-escalation patients, hepatocellular carcinoma was present in 19, melanoma in roughly 15, renal cell carcinoma in 9 and head and neck cancer in 9. In the dose-escalation cohort, roughly four fifths of patients were male, and the mean age was about 55 years, with a range of about 23 to 90.

Results the study describes overall, beyond this receptor: Low levels of normalized T-cell clonal expansion were also seen in some patients who did not respond. Clonal expansion of both CD4+ and CD8+ blood T cells was observed from baseline to week 6 at doses 0.1 to 3.0 mg/kg. After ivuxolimab, CD8+ T cells had more expanded clones than CD4+ T cells on average. Which antigens the clonally expanded peripheral T cells were specific for was not determined. In the 0.1-3.0 mg/kg groups, partial responders were among the patients with the lowest normalized peripheral clonal expansion, particularly in CD8+ T cells.

Comment on this clone: Its target antigen remains unknown. Nothing much larger sits one base from this clone, and base qualities are not available.

The trial excluded patients who had a history of autoimmune disease or who were on systemic immunosuppression. Peripheral blood for TCR sequencing was collected from all dose cohorts at baseline, on cycle 4 day 1, and on cycle 7 day 1. Samples came from an open-label, multicenter, first-in-human phase I dose-escalation trial of ivuxolimab. Adults with locally advanced or metastatic head and neck squamous cell, hepatocellular, melanoma or renal cell carcinoma were enrolled in the trial. CD4+ and CD8+ T cells were sorted separately from peripheral blood before TCR sequencing. Genomic DNA was extracted from sorted cells for sequencing of the TCRbeta CDR3 region. TCRbeta CDR3 regions were sequenced using the immunoSEQ Assay. TCRdb retrieved this table from immuneACCESS and kept in-frame rearrangements only. Not all clones are present; in checked studies, unresolved V genes account for under half, and no reason is known for the remainder. In this sample the table shows about 46,000 clones, approximately 90% of which occur a single time. In total, the top ten clones hold 10% to 15% of the sample.

The CDR3 holds 14 amino acids from the cysteine to the phenylalanine. Of the read, only the CDR3 DNA is kept; its 42 bases are in frame from base 1. Reading the germline V gene gives CDR1 SQVTM and CDR2 ANQGSEA. Compared with germline, V lacks 6 bases and J lacks 4 bases; bases without a gene match: 8. This specimen was CD4+ or CD8+ T cells sorted from blood, taken in a trial of the OX40 agonist ivuxolimab. The chain is assembled from TRBV29-1 and TRBJ2-3, with 9 bases in between that match TRBD2. The receptor was isolated from an adult with an advanced solid tumor such as melanoma, head and neck, liver or kidney cancer. In nucleotides, the sequence is TGCAGCGTCACCGTAGCGGGAGAGTCAGATACGCAGTATTTT. It specifies CSVTVAGESDTQYF.